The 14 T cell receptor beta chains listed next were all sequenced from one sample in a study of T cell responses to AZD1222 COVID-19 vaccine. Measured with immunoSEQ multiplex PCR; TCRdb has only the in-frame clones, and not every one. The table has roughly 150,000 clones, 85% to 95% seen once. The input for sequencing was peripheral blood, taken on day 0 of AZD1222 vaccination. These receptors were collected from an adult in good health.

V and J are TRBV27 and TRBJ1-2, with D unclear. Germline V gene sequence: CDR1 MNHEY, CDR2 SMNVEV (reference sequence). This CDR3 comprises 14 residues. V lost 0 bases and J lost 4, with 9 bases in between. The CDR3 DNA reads TGTGCCAGCAGTTTATCCCCAACATTCTATGGCTACACCTTC. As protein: CASSLSPTFYGYTF.

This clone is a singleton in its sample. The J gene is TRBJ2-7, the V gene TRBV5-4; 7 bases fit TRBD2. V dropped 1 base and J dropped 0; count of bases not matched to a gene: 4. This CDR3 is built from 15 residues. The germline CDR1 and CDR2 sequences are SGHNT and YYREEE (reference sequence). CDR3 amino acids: CASSLRRGGSYEQYF. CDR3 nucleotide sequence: TGTGCCAGCAGCTTGAGGCGCGGGGGCTCCTACGAGCAGTACTTC.

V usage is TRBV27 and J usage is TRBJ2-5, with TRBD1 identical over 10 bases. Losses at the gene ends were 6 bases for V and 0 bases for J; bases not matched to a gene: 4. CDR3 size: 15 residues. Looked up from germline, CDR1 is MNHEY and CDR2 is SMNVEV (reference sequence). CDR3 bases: TGTGCCAGCAGCCTCGGGACAGGGGACCAAGAGACCCAGTACTTC. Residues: CASSLGTGDQETQYF.

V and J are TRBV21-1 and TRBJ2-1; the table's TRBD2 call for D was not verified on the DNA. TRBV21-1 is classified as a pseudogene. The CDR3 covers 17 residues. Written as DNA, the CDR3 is TGTGCCAGCAGCATTTTCCGGCGGGGTGACTCCTACAATGAGCAGTTCTTC. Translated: CASSIFRRGDSYNEQFF.

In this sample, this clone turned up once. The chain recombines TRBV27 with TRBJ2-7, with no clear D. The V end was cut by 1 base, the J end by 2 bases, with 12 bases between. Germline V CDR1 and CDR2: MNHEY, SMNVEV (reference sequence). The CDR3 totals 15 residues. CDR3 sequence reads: CASSLFSRLTYEQYF. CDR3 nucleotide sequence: TGTGCCAGCAGTTTATTCTCCCGTTTAACCTACGAGCAGTACTTC.

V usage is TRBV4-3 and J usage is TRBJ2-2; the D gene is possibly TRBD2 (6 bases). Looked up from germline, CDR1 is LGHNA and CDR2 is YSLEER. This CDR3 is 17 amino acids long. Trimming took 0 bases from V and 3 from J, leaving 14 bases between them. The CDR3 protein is CASSQDPRGEDTGELFF. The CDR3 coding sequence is TGCGCCAGCAGCCAAGATCCCCGAGGGGAGGACACCGGGGAGCTGTTTTTT.

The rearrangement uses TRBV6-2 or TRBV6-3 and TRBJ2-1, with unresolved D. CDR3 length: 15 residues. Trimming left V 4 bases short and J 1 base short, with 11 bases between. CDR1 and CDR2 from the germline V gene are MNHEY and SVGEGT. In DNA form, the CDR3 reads TGTGCCAGCAGTTCCGAGTCCTTTTCCTACAATGAGCAGTTCTTC. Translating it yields CASSSESFSYNEQFF.

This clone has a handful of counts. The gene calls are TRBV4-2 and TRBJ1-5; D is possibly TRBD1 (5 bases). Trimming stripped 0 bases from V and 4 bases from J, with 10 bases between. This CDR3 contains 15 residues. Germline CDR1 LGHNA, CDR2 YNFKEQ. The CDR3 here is CASSQEWGMNQPQHF. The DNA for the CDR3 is TGTGCCAGCAGCCAAGAATGGGGGATGAATCAGCCCCAGCATTTT.

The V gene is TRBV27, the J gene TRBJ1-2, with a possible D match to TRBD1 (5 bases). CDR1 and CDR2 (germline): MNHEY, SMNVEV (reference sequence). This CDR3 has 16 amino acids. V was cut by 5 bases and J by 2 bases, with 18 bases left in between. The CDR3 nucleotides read TGTGCCAGCAGTAATCGGCGGACAACCATGAACTATGGCTACACCTTC. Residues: CASSNRRTTMNYGYTF.

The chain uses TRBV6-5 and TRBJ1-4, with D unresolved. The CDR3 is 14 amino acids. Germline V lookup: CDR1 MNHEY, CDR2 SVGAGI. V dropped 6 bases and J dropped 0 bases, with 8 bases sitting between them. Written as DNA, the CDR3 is TGTGCCAGCAGCCTCTCAGCAACTAATGAAAAACTGTTTTTT. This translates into CASSLSATNEKLFF.

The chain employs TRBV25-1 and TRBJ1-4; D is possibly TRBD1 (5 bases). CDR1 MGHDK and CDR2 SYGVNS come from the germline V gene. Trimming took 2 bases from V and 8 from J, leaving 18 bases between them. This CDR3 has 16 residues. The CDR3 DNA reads TGTGCCAGCAGTGAACCCCAGGGTTGGTATAGGGAAAAACTGTTTTTT. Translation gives CASSEPQGWYREKLFF.

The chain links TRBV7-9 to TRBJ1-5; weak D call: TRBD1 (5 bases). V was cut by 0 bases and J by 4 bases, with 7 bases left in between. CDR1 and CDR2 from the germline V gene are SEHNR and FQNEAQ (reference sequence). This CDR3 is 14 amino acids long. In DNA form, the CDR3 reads TGTGCCAGCAGCTTAGCAAAGGGGAATCAGCCCCAGCATTTT. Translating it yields CASSLAKGNQPQHF. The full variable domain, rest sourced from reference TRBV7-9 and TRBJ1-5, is DTGVSQNPRHKITKRGQNVTFRCDPISEHNRLYWYRQTLGQGPEFLTYFQNEAQLEKSRLLSDRFSAERPKGSFSTLEIQRTEQGDSAMYLCASSLAKGNQPQHFGDGTRLSIL.

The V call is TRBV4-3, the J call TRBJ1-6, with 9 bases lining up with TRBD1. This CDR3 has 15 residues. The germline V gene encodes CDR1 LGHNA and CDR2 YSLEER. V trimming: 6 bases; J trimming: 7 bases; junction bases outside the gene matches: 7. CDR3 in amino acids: CASRETGGLNSPLHF. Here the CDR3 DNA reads TGCGCCAGCAGAGAGACAGGGGGATTAAATTCACCCCTCCACTTT.

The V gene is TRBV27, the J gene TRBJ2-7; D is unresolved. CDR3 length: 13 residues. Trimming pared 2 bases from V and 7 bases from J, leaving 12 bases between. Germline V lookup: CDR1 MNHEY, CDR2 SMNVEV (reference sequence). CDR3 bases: TGTGCCAGCAGTTTACCCGGACGGAAAGAGCAGTACTTC. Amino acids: CASSLPGRKEQYF.